What follows is one T cell receptor (beta chain) and its context. Its specificity is unknown. Nonspecific anti-CD3/anti-CD28 bead stimulation represents the broad CD4+ T cell repertoire. Sorting of responding CD4+ T cells relied on upregulated CD40 ligand together with CD69. CD8+ T cells were removed from PBMCs prior to stimulation. These data come from a study of persistence of HIV-infected CD4 T cells. Overall study context: Anti-CD3/anti-CD28 beads activated more cells than antigen stimulation did. General study points: TCR analyses could not target the rare provirus-carrying CMV-responding cells.

Germline V gene sequence: CDR1 SGHDN, CDR2 FVKESK. This CDR3 spans 19 amino acids. The V gene lost 0 bases and the J gene lost 1 base, with 21 bases spanning the gap. The libraries were made with immunoSEQ version 4 in survey mode. Libraries were prepared by immunoSEQ multiplex PCR; TCRdb keeps only in-frame clonotypes and omits some of them. The sample shows about 45,000 clones, about 88% of them seen only once. V usage is TRBV14 and J usage is TRBJ2-5, with TRBD2 as a possible D gene (6 bases). Specimen: CD4+ T cells sorted from PBMCs after 18-hour stimulation, collected from a patient who received antiretroviral therapy. This sequence was found in an adult woman with HIV who was CMV-seropositive. CDR3 sequence reads: CASSQDTLNTGTVQETQYF. CDR3 sequence (DNA): TGTGCCAGCAGCCAAGACACACTTAATACGGGGACTGTCCAAGAGACCCAGTACTTC.